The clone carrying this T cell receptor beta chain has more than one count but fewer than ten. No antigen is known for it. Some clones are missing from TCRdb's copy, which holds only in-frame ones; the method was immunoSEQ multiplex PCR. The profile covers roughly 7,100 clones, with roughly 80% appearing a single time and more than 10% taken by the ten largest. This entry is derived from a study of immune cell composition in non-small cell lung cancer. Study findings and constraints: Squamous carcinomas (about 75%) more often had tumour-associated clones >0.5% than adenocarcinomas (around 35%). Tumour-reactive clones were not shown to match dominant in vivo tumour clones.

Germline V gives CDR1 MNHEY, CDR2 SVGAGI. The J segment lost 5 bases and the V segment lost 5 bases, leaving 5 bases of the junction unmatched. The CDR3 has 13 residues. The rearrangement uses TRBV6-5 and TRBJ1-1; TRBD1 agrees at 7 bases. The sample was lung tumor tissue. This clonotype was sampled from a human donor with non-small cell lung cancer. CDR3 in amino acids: CASSTGVRTEAFF. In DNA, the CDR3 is TGTGCCAGCAGTACAGGGGTGAGGACTGAAGCTTTCTTT.